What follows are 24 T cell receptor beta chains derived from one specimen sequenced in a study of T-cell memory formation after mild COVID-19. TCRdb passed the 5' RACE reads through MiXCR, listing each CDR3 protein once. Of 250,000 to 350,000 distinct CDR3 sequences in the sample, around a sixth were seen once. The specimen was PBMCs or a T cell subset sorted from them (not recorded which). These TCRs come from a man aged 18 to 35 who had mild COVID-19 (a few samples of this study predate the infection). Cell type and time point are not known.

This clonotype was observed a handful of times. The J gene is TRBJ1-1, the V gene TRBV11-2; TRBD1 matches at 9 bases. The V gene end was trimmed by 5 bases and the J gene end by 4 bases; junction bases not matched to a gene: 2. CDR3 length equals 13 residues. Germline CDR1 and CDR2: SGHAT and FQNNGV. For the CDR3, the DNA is TGTGCCAGCAGCGGGACAGGGTCCACTGAAGCTTTCTTT. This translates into CASSGTGSTEAFF. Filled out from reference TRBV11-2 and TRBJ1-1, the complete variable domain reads EAGVAQSPRYKIIEKRQSVAFWCNPISGHATLYWYQQILGQGPKLLIQFQNNGVVDDSQLPKDRFSAERLKGVDSTLKIQPAKLEDSAVYLCASSGTGSTEAFFGQGTRLTVV.

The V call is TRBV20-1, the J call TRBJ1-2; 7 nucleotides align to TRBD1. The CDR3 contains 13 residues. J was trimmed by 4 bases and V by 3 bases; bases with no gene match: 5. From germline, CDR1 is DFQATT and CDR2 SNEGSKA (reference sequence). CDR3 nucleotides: TGCAGTGCTAGGACAGGGAGGGGCTATGGCTACACCTTC. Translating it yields CSARTGRGYGYTF.

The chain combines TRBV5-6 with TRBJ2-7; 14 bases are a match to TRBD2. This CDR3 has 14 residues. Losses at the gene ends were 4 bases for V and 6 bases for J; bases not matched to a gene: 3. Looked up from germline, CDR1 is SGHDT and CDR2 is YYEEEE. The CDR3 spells CASSPGLAGVEQYV. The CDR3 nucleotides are TGTGCCAGCAGCCCGGGACTAGCGGGGGTCGAGCAGTACGTC.

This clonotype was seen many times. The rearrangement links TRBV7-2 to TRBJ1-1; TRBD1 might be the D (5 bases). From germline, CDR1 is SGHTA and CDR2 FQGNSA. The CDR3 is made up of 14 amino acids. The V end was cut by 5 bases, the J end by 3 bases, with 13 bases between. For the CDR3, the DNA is TGTGCCAGCAGCAAGGAGGGGAGGTACACTGAAGCTTTCTTT. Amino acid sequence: CASSKEGRYTEAFF.

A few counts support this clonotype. CDR3 in amino acids: CASSATSGAGNEQFF. The DNA of the CDR3 is TGTGCCAGCAGCGCGACTAGCGGGGCCGGCAATGAGCAGTTCTTC. The chain uses TRBV9 and TRBJ2-1; 11 nucleotides match TRBD2. The CDR3 length is 15 residues. V lost 3 bases, J lost 6 bases, and 5 bases stayed unmatched. In germline, CDR1 is SGDLS, CDR2 YYNGEE.

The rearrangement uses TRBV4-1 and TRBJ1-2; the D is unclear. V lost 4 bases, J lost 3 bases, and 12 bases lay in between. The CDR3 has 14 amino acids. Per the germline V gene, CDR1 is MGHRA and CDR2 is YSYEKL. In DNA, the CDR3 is TGCGCCAGCAGCCGTCCGGACGCCCACTATGGCTACACCTTC. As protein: CASSRPDAHYGYTF.

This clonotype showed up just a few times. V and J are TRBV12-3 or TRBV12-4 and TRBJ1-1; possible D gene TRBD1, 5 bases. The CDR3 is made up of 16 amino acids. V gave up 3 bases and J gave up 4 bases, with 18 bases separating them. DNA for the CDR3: TGTGCCAGCAGTTTCAGGGACGGGGGGATGAGCACTGAAGCTTTCTTT. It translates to CASSFRDGGMSTEAFF.

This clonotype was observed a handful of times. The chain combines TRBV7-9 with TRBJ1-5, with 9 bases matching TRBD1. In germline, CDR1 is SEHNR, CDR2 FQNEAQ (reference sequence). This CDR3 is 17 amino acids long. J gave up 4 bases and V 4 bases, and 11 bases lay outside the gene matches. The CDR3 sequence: CASSSSLGQGLNQPQHF. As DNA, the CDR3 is TGTGCCAGCAGCTCCTCTTTGGGACAGGGTTTGAATCAGCCCCAGCATTTT.

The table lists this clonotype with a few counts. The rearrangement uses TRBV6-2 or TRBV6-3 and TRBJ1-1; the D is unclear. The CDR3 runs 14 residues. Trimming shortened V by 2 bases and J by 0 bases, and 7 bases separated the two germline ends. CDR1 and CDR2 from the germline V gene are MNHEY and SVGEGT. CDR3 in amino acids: CASSYVSLNTEAFF. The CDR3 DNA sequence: TGTGCCAGCAGTTACGTCAGCTTGAACACTGAAGCTTTCTTT.

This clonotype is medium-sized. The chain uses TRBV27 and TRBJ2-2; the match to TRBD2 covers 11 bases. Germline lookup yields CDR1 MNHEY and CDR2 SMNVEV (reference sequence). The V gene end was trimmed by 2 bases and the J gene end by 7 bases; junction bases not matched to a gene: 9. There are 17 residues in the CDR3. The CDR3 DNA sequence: TGTGCCAGCAGTTTACTTATAGCGGGGGGGCAAGGCGGGGAGCTGTTTTTT. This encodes CASSLLIAGGQGGELFF.

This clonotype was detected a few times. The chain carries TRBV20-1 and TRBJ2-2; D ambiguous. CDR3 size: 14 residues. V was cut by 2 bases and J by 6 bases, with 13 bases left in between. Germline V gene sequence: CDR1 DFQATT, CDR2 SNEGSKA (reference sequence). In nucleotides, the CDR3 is TGCAGTGCTAGATCGGGCCGGATGGCCGGGGAGCTGTTTTTT. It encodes CSARSGRMAGELFF.

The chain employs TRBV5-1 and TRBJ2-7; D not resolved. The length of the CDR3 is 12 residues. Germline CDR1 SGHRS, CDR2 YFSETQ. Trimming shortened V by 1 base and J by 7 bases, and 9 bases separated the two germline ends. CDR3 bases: TGCGCCAGCAGCTTGATTTCCGGTGAGCAGTACTTC. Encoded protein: CASSLISGEQYF.

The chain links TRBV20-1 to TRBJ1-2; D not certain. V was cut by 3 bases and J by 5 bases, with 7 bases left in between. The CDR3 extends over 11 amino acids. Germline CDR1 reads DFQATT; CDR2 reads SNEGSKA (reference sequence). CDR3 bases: TGCAGTGCTAGCGCAGAGTATGGCTACACCTTC. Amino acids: CSASAEYGYTF.

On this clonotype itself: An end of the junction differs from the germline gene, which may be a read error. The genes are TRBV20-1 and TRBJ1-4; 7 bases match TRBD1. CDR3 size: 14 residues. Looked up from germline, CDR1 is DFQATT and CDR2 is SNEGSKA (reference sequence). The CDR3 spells CSAGERTGREKLFF. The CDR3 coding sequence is TGCAGTGCTGGAGAGCGGACAGGAAGAGAAAAACTGTTTTTT.

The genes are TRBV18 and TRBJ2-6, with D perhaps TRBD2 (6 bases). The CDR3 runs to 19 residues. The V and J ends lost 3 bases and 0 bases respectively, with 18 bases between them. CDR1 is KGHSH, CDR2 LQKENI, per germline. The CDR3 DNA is TGTGCCAGCTCACCGCTTAGGCTCTGGGGAGGCTCTGGGGCCAACGTCCTGACTTTC. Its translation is CASSPLRLWGGSGANVLTF.

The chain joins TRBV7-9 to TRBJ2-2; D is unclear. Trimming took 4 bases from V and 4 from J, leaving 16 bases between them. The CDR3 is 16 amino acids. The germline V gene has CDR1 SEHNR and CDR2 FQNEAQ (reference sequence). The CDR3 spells CASSSVVGKRTGELFF. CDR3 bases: TGTGCCAGCAGCTCTGTAGTGGGTAAACGCACCGGGGAGCTGTTTTTT.

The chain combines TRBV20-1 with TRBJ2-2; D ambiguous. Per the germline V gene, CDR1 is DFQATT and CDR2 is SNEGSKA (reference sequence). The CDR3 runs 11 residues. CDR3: CTAPWNGELFF. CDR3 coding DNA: TGCACCGCACCCTGGAACGGGGAGCTGTTTTTT.

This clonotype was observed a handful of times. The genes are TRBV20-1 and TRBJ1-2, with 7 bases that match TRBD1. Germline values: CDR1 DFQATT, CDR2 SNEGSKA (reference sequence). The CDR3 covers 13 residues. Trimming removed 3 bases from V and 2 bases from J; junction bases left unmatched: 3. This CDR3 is CSARTGINYGYTF. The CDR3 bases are TGCAGTGCTAGGACAGGGATAAACTATGGCTACACCTTC.

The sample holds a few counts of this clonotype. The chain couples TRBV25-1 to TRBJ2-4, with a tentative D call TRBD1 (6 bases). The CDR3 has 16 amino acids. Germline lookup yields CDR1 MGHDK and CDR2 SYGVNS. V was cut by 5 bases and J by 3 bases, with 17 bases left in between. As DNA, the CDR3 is TGTGCCAGCAGTAAACCAGGGGAAGGAGGCAAAAACATTCAGTACTTC. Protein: CASSKPGEGGKNIQYF.

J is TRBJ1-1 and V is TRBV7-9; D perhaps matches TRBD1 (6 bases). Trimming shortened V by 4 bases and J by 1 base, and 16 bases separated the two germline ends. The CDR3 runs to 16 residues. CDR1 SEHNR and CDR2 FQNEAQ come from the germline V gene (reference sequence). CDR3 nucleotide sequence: TGTGCCAGCAGCTCAGTAACAGGGCGGGGGAACACTGAAGCTTTCTTT. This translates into CASSSVTGRGNTEAFF.

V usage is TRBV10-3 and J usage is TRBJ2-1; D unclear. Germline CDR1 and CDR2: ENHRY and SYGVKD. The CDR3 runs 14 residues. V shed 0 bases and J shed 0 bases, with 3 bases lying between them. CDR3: CAISESRSYNEQFF. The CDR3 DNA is TGTGCCATCAGTGAGTCCCGCTCCTACAATGAGCAGTTCTTC.

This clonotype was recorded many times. The CDR3 coding sequence is TGCGCCAGCAGCCAAGAACTAGCTAGCACAGATACGCAGTATTTT. It encodes CASSQELASTDTQYF. The J gene is TRBJ2-3, the V gene TRBV4-3; D is perhaps TRBD2 (6 bases). This CDR3 has 15 residues. Trimming took off 0 bases at V and 0 bases at J, with 7 bases between the two ends. CDR1 LGHNA and CDR2 YSLEER come from the germline V gene.

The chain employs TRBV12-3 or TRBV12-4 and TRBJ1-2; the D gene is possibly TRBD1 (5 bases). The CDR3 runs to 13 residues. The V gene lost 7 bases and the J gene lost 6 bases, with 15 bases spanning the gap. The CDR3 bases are TGTGCCAGCAACTCTGGGGCCTACCATGGCTACACCTTC. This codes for CASNSGAYHGYTF.

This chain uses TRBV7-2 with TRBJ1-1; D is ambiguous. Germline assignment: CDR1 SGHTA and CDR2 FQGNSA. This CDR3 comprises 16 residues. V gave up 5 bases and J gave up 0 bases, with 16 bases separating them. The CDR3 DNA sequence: TGTGCCAGCAGCCCCCAGACCGGACGGATGAACACTGAAGCTTTCTTT. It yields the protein CASSPQTGRMNTEAFF.